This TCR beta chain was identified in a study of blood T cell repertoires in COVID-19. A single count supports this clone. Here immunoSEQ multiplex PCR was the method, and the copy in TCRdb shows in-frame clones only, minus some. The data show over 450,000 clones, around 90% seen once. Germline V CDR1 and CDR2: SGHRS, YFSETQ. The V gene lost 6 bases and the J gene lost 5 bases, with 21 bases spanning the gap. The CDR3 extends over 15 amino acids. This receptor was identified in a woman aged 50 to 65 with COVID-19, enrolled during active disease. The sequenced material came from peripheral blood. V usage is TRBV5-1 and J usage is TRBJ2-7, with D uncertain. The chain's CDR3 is CASTPQQSSQDEQYF. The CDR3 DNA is TGCGCCAGCACCCCGCAACAATCATCCCAAGACGAGCAGTACTTC.